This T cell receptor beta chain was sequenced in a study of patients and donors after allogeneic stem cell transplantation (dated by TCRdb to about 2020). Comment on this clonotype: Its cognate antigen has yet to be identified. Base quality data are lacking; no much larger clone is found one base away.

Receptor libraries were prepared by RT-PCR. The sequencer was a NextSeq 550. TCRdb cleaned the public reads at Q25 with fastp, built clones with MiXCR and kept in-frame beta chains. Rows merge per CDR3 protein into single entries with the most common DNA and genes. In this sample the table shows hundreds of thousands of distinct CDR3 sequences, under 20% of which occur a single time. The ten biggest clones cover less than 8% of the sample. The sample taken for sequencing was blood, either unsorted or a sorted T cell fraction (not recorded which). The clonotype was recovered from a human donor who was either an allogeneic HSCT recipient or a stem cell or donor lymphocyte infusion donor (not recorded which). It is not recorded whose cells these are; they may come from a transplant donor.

For the CDR3, the sequence is CASSLDRRYEQYF. The sequence in DNA is TGTGCCAGCAGTTTAGACCGGAGGTATGAGCAGTACTTC. The V gene is TRBV12-3 or TRBV12-4 and the J gene is TRBJ2-7; a tentative D call is TRBD2 (5 bases match). The germline ends are 11 bases apart after V is trimmed by 1 base and J by 7 bases. The CDR3 runs 13 amino acids, cysteine and phenylalanine included. The only DNA kept is the CDR3, 39 bases in frame from the first base.